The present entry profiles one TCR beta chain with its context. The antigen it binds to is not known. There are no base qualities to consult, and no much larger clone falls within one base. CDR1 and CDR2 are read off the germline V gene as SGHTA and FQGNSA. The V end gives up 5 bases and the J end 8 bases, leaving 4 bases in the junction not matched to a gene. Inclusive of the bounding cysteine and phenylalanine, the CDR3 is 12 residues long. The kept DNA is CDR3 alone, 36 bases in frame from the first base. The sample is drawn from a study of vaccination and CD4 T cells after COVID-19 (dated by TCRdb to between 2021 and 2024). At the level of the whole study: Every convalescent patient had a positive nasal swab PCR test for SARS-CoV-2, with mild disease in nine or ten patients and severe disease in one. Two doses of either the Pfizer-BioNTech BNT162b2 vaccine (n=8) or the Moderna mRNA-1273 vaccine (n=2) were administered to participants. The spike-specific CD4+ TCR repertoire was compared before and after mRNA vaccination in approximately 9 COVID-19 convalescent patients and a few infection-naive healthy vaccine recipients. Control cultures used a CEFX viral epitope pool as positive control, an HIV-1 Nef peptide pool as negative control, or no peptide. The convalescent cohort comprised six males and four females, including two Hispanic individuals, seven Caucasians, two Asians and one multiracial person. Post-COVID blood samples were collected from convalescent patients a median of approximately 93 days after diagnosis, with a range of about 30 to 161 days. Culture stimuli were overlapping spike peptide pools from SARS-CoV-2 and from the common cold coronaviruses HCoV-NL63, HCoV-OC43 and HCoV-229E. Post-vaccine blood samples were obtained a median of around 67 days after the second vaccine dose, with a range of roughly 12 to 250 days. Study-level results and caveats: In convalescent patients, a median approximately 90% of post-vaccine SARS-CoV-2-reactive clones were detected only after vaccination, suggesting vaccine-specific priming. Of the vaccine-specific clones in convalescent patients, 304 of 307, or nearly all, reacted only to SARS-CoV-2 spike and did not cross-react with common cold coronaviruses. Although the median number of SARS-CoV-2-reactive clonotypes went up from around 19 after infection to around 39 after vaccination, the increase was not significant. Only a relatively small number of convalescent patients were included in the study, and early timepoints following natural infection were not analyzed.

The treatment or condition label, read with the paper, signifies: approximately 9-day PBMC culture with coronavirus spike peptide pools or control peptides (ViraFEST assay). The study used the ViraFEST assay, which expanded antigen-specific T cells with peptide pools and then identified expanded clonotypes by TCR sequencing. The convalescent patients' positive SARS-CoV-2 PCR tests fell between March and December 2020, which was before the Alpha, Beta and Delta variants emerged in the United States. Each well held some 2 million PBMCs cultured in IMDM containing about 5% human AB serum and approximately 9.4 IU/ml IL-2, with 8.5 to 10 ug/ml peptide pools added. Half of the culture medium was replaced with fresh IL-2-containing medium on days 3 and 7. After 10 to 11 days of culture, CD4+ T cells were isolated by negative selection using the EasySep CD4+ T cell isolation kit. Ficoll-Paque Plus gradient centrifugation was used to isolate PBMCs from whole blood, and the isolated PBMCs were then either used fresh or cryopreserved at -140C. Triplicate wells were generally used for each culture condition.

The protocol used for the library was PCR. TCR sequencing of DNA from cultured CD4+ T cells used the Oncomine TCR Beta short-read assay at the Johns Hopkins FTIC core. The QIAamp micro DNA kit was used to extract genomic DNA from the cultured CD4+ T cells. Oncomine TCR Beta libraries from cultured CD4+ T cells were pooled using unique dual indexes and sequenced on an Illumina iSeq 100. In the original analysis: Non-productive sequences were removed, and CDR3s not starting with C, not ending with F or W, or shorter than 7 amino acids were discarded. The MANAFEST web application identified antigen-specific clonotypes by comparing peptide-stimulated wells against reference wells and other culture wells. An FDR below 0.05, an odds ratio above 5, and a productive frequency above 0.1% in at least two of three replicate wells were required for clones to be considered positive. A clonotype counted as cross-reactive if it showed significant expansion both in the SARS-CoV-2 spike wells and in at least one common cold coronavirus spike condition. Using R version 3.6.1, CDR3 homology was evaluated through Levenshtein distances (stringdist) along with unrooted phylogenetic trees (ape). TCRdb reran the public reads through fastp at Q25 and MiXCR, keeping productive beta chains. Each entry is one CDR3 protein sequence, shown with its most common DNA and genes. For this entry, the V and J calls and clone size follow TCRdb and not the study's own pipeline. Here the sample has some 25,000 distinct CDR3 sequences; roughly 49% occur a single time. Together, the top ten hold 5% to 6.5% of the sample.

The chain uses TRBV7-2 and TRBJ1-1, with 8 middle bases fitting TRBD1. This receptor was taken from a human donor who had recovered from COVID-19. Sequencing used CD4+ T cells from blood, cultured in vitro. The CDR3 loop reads CASSRGQGEAFF. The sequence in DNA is TGTGCCAGCAGCCGAGGACAGGGAGAAGCTTTCTTT.